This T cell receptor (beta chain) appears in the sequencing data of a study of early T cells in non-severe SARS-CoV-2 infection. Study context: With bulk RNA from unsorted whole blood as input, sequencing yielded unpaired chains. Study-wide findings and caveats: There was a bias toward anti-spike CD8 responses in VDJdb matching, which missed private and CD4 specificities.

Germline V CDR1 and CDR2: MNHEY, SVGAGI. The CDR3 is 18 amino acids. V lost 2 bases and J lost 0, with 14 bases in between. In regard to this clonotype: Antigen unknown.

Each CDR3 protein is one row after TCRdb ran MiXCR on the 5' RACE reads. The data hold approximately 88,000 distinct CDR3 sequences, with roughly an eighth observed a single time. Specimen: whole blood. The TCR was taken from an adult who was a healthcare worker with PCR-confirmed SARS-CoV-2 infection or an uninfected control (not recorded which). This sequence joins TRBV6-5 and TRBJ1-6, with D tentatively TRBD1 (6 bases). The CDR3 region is CASSYEARGSSYNSPLHF. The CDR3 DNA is TGTGCCAGCAGTTACGAGGCCAGGGGAAGCTCCTATAATTCACCCCTCCACTTT.